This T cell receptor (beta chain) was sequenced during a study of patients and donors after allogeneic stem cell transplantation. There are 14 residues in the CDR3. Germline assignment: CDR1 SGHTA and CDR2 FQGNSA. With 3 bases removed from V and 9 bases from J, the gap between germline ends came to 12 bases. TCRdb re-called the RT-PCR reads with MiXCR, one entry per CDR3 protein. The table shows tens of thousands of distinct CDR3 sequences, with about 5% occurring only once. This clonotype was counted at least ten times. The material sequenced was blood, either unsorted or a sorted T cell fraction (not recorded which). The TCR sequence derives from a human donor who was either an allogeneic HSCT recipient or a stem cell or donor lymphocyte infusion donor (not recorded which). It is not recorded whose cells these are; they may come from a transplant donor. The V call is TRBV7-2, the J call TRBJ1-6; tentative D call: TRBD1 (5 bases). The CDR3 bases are TGTGCCAGCAGCTTTATCAGGGTGGGTTCACCCCTCCACTTT. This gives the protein CASSFIRVGSPLHF.